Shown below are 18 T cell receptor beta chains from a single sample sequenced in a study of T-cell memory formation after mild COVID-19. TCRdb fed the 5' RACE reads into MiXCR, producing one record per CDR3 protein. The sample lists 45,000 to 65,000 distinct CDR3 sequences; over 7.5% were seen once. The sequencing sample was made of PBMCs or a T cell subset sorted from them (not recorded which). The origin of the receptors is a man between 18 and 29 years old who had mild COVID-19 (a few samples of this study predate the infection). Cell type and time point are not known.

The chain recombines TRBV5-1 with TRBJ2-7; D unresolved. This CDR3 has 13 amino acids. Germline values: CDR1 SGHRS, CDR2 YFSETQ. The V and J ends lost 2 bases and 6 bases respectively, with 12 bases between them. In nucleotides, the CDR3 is TGCGCCAGCAGCTTAGATTTCCCGGGCGAGCAGTACGTC. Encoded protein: CASSLDFPGEQYV.

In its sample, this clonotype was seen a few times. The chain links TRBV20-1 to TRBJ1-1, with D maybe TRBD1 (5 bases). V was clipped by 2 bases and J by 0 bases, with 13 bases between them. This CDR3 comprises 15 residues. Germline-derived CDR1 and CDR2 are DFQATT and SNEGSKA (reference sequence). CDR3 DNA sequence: TGCAGTGCTAGATGGGAGAGGGGCATGAACACTGAAGCTTTCTTT. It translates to CSARWERGMNTEAFF.

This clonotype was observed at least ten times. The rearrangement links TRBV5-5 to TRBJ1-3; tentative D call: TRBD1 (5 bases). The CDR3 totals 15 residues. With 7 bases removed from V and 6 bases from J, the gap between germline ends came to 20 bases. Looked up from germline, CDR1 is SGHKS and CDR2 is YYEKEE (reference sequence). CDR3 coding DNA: TGTGCCAGCCACCAATCGGGGACCCCTATAAACACCATATATTTT. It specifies CASHQSGTPINTIYF. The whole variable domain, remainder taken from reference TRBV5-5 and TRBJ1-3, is DAGVTQSPTHLIKTRGQQVTLRCSPISGHKSVSWYQQVLGQGPQFIFQYYEKEERGRGNFPDRFSARQFPNYSSELNVNALLLGDSALYLCASHQSGTPINTIYFGEGSWLTVV.

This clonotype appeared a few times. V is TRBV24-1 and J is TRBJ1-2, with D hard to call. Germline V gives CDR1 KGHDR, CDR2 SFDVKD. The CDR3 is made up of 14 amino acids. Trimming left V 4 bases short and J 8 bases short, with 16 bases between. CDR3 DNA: TGTGCCACCAGTGACCCCTCGATGGGGATCGGCTACACCTTC. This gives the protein CATSDPSMGIGYTF.

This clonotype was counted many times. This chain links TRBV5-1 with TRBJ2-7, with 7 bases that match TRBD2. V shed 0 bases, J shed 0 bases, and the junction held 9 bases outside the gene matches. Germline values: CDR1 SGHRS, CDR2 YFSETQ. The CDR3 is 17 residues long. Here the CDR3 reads CASSLGSLASSSYEQYF. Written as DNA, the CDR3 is TGCGCCAGCAGCTTGGGCTCACTAGCGTCTTCCTCCTACGAGCAGTACTTC. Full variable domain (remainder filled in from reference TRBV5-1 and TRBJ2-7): KAGVTQTPRYLIKTRGQQVTLSCSPISGHRSVSWYQQTPGQGLQFLFEYFSETQRNKGNFPGRFSGRQFSNSRSEMNVSTLELGDSALYLCASSLGSLASSSYEQYFGPGTRLTVT.

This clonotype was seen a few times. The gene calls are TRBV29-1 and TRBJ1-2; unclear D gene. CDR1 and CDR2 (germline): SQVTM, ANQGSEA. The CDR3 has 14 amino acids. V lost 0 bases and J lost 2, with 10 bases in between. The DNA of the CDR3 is TGCAGCGTTGAAGAAGGCGGTGCCAACTATGGCTACACCTTC. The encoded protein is CSVEEGGANYGYTF.

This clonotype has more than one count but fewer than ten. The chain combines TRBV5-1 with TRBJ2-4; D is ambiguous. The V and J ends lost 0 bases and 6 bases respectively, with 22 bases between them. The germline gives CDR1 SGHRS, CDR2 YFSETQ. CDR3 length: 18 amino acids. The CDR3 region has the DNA TGCGCCAGCAGCTTGGACCGCATCGGCAGGCCTCTTGGAAACATTCAGTACTTC. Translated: CASSLDRIGRPLGNIQYF.

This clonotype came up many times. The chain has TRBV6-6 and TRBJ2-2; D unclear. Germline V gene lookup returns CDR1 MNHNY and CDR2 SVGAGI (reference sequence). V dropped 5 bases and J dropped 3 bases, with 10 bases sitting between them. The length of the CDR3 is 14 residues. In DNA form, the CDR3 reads TGTGCCAGCAGTCCGGACGGATACACCGGGGAGCTGTTTTTT. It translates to CASSPDGYTGELFF.

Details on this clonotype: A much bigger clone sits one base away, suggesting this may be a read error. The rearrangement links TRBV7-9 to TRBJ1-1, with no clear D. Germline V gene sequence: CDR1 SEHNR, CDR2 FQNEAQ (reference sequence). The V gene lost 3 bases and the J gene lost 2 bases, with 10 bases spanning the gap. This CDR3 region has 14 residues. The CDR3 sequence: CASSLTIYNTEAFF. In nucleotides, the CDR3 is TGTGCCAGCAGCTTGACCATTTACAACACTGAAGCTTTCTTT.

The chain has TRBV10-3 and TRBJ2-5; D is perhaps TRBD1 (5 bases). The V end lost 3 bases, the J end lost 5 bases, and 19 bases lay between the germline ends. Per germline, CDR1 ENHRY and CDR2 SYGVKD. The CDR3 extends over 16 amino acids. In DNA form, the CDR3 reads TGTGCCATCAGTGACAAGGGCAGGGAAGGGTACGAGACCCAGTACTTC. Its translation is CAISDKGREGYETQYF.

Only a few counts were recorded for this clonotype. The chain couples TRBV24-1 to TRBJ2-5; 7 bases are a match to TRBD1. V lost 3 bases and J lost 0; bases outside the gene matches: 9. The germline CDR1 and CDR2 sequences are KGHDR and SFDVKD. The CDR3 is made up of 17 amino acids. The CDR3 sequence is CATSDAPPTGDQETQYF. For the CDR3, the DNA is TGTGCCACCAGTGATGCCCCCCCTACAGGGGACCAAGAGACCCAGTACTTC.

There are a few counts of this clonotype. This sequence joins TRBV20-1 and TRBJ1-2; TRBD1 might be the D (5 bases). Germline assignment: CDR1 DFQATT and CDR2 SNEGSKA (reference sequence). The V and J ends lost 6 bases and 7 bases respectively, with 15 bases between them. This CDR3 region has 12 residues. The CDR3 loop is CSAIRGEGGYTF. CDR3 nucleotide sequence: TGCAGTGCCATAAGGGGTGAGGGTGGCTACACCTTC.

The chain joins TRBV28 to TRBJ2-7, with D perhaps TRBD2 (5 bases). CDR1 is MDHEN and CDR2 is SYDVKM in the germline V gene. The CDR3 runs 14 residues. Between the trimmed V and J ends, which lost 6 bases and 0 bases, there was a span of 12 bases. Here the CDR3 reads CASRPSGSSYEQYV. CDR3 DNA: TGTGCCAGCAGGCCCTCGGGGAGCTCCTACGAGCAGTACGTC.

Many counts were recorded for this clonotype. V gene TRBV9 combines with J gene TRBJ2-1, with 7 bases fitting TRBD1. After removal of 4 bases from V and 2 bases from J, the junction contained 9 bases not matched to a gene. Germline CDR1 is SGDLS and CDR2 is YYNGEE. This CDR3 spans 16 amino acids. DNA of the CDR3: TGTGCCAGCAGCCGATCAAACAGGGGCACCTACAATGAGCAGTTCTTC. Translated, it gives CASSRSNRGTYNEQFF. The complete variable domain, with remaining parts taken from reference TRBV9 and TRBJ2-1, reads DSGVTQTPKHLITATGQRVTLRCSPRSGDLSVYWYQQSLDQGLQFLIQYYNGEERAKGNILERFSAQQFPDLHSELNLSSLELGDSALYFCASSRSNRGTYNEQFFGPGTRLTVL.

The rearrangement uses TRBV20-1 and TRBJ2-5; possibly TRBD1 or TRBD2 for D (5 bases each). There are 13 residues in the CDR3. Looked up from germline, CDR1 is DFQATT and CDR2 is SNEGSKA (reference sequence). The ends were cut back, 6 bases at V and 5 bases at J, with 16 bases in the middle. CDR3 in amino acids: CSAWDPSEETQYF. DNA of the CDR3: TGCAGTGCCTGGGACCCCAGCGAGGAGACCCAGTACTTC.

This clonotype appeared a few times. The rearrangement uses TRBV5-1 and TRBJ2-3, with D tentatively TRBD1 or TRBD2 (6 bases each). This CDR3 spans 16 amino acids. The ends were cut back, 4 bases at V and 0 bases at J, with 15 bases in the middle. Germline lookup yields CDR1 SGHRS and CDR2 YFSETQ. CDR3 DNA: TGCGCCAGCAGCCCTCAGTCGGGGGCGAGCACAGATACGCAGTATTTT. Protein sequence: CASSPQSGASTDTQYF.

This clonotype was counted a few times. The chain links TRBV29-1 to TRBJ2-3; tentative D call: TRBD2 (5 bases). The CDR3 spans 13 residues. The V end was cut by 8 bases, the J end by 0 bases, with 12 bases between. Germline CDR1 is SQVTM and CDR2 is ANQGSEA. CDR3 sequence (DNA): TGCAGCCCTACGGAGGTTAGCACAGATACGCAGTATTTT. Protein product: CSPTEVSTDTQYF.

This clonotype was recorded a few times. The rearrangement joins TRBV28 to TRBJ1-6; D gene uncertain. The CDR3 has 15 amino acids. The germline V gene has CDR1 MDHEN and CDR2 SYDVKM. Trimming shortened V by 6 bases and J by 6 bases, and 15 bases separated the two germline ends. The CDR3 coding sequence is TGTGCCAGCAGAGAGATTGGTTCGGGTAATTCACCCCTCCACTTT. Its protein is CASREIGSGNSPLHF. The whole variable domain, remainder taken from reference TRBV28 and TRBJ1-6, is DVKVTQSSRYLVKRTGEKVFLECVQDMDHENMFWYRQDPGLGLRLIYFSYDVKMKEKGDIPEGYSVSREKKERFSLILESASTNQTSMYLCASREIGSGNSPLHFGNGTRLTVT.